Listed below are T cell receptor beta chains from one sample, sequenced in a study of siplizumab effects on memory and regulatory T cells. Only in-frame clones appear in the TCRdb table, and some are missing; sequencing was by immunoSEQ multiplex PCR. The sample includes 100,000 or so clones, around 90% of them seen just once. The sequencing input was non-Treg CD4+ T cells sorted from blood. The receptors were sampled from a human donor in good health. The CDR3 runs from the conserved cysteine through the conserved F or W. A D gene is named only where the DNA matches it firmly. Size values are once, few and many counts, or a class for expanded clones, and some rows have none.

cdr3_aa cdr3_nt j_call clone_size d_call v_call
CASSITAAGGELFF TGTGCCAGTAGTATAACAGCGGCTGGCGGGGAGCTGTTTTTT TRBJ2-2 NA NA TRBV19
CAWKRENTEAFF TGTGCCTGGAAGAGGGAAAACACTGAAGCTTTCTTT TRBJ1-1 NA NA TRBV30
CASSGGASTDTQYF TGTGCCAGCAGCGGAGGGGCAAGCACAGATACGCAGTATTTT TRBJ2-3 NA NA TRBV11-3
CASRAGTDTQYF TGTGCCAGCAGGGCTGGGACAGATACGCAGTATTTT TRBJ2-3 NA NA TRBV6-1
CASSKAPAGGPSYNEQFF TGTGCCAGCAGCAAAGCCCCAGCGGGAGGGCCCTCCTACAATGAGCAGTTCTTC TRBJ2-1 NA NA TRBV21-1
CASSSVTKNIQYF TGTGCCAGCAGCTCGGTCACCAAAAACATTCAGTACTTC TRBJ2-4 NA NA TRBV5-4
CASSIVGKLATNEKLFF TGTGCCAGTAGTATAGTCGGGAAACTAGCAACTAATGAAAAACTGTTTTTT TRBJ1-4 NA NA TRBV19
CASSPPGRGRVYF TGTGCCAGCAGCCCGCCGGGCCGCGGGAGGGTTTACTTC TRBJ2-7 NA TRBD2 TRBV7-3
CAWNPSGGYEQYF TGTGCCTGGAACCCTTCGGGAGGTTACGAGCAGTACTTC TRBJ2-7 NA TRBD2 TRBV30
CATSSGTSAKLSYNEQFF TGTGCCACCAGCAGTGGGACTAGCGCTAAACTGTCCTACAATGAGCAGTTCTTC TRBJ2-1 NA TRBD2 TRBV15
CASSLAARFSYNEQFF TGTGCCAGCAGCTTAGCGGCGCGCTTCTCCTACAATGAGCAGTTCTTC TRBJ2-1 NA NA TRBV7-2
CASSLDPGLTYEQYF TGTGCCAGCAGTTTAGACCCAGGATTGACCTACGAGCAGTACTTC TRBJ2-7 NA NA TRBV28
CASSPQRGPGTYEQYF TGTGCCAGCAGCCCCCAGCGAGGCCCGGGGACTTACGAGCAGTACTTC TRBJ2-7 once NA TRBV5-4